The entry below describes one TCR beta chain. The data belong to a study of blood T cell repertoires in COVID-19. Participant age was roughly 18 to 95 years, and participants resided in fewer than 25 US areas. Trimming left V 4 bases short and J 6 bases short, with 13 bases between. Germline values: CDR1 SGHDT, CDR2 YYEEEE. The CDR3 is 13 amino acids. Profiling relied on immunoSEQ multiplex PCR, and the TCRdb table lists in-frame clones only, not all of them. The table includes about 170,000 clones, less than 80% detected once. J is TRBJ1-2 and V is TRBV5-6, with D unclear. The receptor comes from a woman aged 65 to 85 in a cohort exposed to, infected with or recovered from COVID-19 (not recorded which). Sequencing was done on a sample of PBMCs or T cells enriched from blood (not recorded which). CDR3 bases: TGTGCCAGCAGCCCAGCGCGGGAACATGGCTACACCTTC. Amino acid sequence: CASSPAREHGYTF.